This T cell receptor beta chain was recovered during a study of blood T cell repertoires in COVID-19. In the study overall: The cDNA or gDNA used as material had been derived from T cells, B-cell-depleted T cells, or PBMCs.

V shed 5 bases and J shed 0 bases, with 16 bases lying between them. Germline lookup yields CDR1 LNHDA and CDR2 SQIVND (reference sequence). The CDR3 runs 17 residues. The data were produced by immunoSEQ multiplex PCR, yet TCRdb's version contains in-frame clones alone and is incomplete. The profile covers some 48,000 clones, with 80% to 90% appearing a single time and 2.2% taken by the ten largest. The genes are TRBV19 and TRBJ1-4; no definite D call. Source material: peripheral blood. The clonotype comes from a human donor in a cohort sampled during active COVID-19. CDR3 nucleotides: TGTGCCAGTAGTTTCGTGCAAACCAGTGCAACTAATGAAAAACTGTTTTTT. It specifies CASSFVQTSATNEKLFF.